The rows below give T cell receptor beta chains drawn from one sample of a study of T cell repertoires in cytomegalovirus infection. TCRdb re-called the reads with MiXCR, one entry per CDR3 protein. The table records hundreds of thousands of distinct CDR3 sequences, less than 25% of them present only once. Sequenced: CD8+ T cells from PBMCs. All receptors derive from a human donor in good health (CMV status not recorded). Some clones in this sample may be carry-over from other donors' samples. CDR3s leave out the opening cysteine and the closing phenylalanine or tryptophan. A D gene is named only where the DNA matches it firmly.

J gene,D gene,V gene,CDR3 protein
TRBJ2-5,NA,TRBV28,ASSLGGELQTQY
TRBJ2-7,NA,TRBV7-6,ASSLRQGNVYEQY
TRBJ2-2,NA,TRBV7-2,ASSLYGRTGELF
TRBJ2-1,TRBD1,TRBV10-3,AISWTGAHNEQF
TRBJ2-3,NA,TRBV6-2/TRBV6-3,ASSYRLGDTQY
TRBJ1-1,NA,TRBV14,ASSQLSRGTEAF
TRBJ2-1,NA,TRBV5-6,ASSLGVGVVWAQQF
TRBJ1-2,TRBD1,TRBV7-4,ASFGLRLGQGNYGYT
TRBJ2-1,TRBD2,TRBV6-1,ASTSTVSGGKF
TRBJ1-2,NA,TRBV7-8,ASSPGGVNNYGYT
TRBJ1-5,TRBD1,TRBV20-1,SAINRGQGDQPQH
TRBJ1-2,TRBD1,TRBV6-5,AGSYRGSYT
TRBJ2-1,TRBD2,TRBV6-1,ASDRLAGGYSYNEQF
TRBJ2-5,NA,TRBV6-5,ASKEGGWQETQY
TRBJ2-1,NA,TRBV6-5,ASSYSLVGANEQF
TRBJ1-2,NA,TRBV12-3/TRBV12-4,ASSATPNYGYT
TRBJ2-7,TRBD2,TRBV29-1,SVEDMEQGGSYEQY
TRBJ2-5,TRBD2,TRBV12-5,ASGLVPDDSGGETQY
TRBJ2-3,TRBD2,TRBV12-3/TRBV12-4,ASSHGLAGTTQY
TRBJ2-7,TRBD2,TRBV6-2/TRBV6-3,ASSYGLGDGEQY
TRBJ2-5,NA,TRBV10-3,AISDPGLKETQY
TRBJ1-2,TRBD1,TRBV7-9,ASSQILQGANYGYT
TRBJ1-6,NA,TRBV20-1,SAIDSFYNSPLH
TRBJ2-1,NA,TRBV6-5,ASSYEQGYYNEQF
TRBJ2-1,NA,TRBV19,ASSSRSNNEQF
TRBJ2-3,TRBD2,TRBV7-8,ASSFPGLAGGFTDTQY
TRBJ2-7,NA,TRBV14,ASSQDPYGLAYEQY
TRBJ1-1,NA,TRBV9,ASSPHPEMNTEAF
TRBJ2-1,TRBD2,TRBV6-1,ASRTTAGGPGNEQF
TRBJ2-2,NA,TRBV7-6,ASSSNEIGTGELF
TRBJ1-1,NA,TRBV5-6,ASSNGGWVEAF
TRBJ2-1,TRBD1,TRBV7-9,ASSLPGQGTYHEQF
TRBJ2-1,TRBD1,TRBV6-2/TRBV6-3,ASSYTRTGFSSYNEQF
TRBJ2-3,TRBD1,TRBV7-9,ASRVAKTGDQLPDTQY
TRBJ1-1,NA,TRBV7-9,ASSFPYMGEDTEAF
TRBJ2-2,TRBD2,TRBV6-2/TRBV6-3,ASSPPGLDTGELV